This T cell receptor (beta chain) was recovered during a study of T-cell memory formation after mild COVID-19. Study overall: TCR clusters showed largely donor specificity. The study's findings and limits: Second-wave clones that peaked on day 37 lacked confirmed SARS-CoV-2 specificity. Mainly in CM and EM were contracting CD4+ clones; CD8+ were in EMRA.

Only a few counts were recorded for this clonotype. Its specificity is unknown. The CDR3 totals 16 residues. V was cut by 8 bases and J by 2 bases, with 18 bases left in between. The germline V gene encodes CDR1 MNHEY and CDR2 SMNVEV (reference sequence). TCRdb reprocessed the 5' RACE reads with MiXCR, giving one entry per CDR3 protein. This table has tens of thousands of distinct CDR3 sequences, 12% appearing once. This chain joins TRBV27 and TRBJ2-2; TRBD2 is a possible D gene (7 bases). This TCR was sampled from a man between 18 and 29 years old who had mild COVID-19 (a few samples of this study predate the infection). Cell type and time point are not known. The sequenced sample was PBMCs or a T cell subset sorted from them (not recorded which). For the CDR3, the DNA is TGTGCCAGCCACTTGGGGGCTAGCGGAAACACCGGGGAGCTGTTTTTT. It yields the protein CASHLGASGNTGELFF.